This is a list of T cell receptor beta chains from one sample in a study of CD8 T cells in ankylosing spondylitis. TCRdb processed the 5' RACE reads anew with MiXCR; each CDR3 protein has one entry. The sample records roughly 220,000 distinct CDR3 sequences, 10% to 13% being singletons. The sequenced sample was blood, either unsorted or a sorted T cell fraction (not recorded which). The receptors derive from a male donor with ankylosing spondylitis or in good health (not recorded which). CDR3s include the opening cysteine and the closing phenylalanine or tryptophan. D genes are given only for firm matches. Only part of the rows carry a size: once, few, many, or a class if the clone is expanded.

CASSPNTYEQYF,TGTGCCAGCTCACCAAACACCTACGAGCAGTACTTC,many,TRBJ2-7,TRBV18,-
CCARDRDGWNTGELFF,TGCTGTGCTAGAGATCGGGACGGCTGGAACACCGGGGAGCTGTTTTTT,-,TRBJ2-2,TRBV20-1,-
CAVEEGAYSGNTIYF,TGTGCCGTTGAGGAGGGCGCCTACTCTGGAAACACCATATATTTT,many,TRBJ1-3,TRBV7-9,-
CASSFPSGVPITDTQYF,TGCGCCAGCAGCTTCCCTAGCGGGGTACCTATCACAGATACGCAGTATTTT,many,TRBJ2-3,TRBV5-1,TRBD2
CASSRQASGGARDEQFF,TGCGCCAGCAGCCGGCAGGCTAGCGGGGGGGCCAGGGATGAGCAGTTCTTC,-,TRBJ2-1,TRBV5-1,TRBD2
CASRLGLAAADTQYF,TGTGCCAGCCGACTGGGACTAGCGGCCGCAGATACGCAGTATTTT,many,TRBJ2-3,TRBV7-2,TRBD2
CASSLDWTMYGYTF,TGTGCCAGCAGCTTGGACTGGACTATGTATGGCTACACCTTC,many,TRBJ1-2,TRBV7-2,-
CSVGGGSGYTF,TGCAGCGTTGGTGGGGGTAGTGGCTACACCTTC,few,TRBJ1-2,TRBV29-1,-
CASSEEDREQPQHF,TGTGCCAGCAGTGAAGAGGACAGGGAACAGCCCCAGCATTTT,few,TRBJ1-5,TRBV25-1,TRBD1
CASSFQGPNTEAFF,TGTGCCAGCAGTTTTCAGGGGCCGAACACTGAAGCTTTCTTT,-,TRBJ1-1,TRBV12-3/TRBV12-4,-
CASSLQEGGGNNQPQHF,TGTGCCAGCAGCCTCCAAGAAGGGGGGGGAAATAATCAGCCCCAGCATTTT,-,TRBJ1-5,TRBV3-1,-
CATSREATYGYTF,TGTGCCACCAGCCGAGAAGCTACCTATGGCTACACCTTC,-,TRBJ1-2,TRBV15,-
CASSSLPAGNTEAFF,TGTGCCAGCAGCTCTCTACCTGCGGGGAACACTGAAGCTTTCTTT,few,TRBJ1-1,TRBV7-9,-
CASSLGRTLYNQPQHF,TGTGCCAGTAGCCTGGGGCGGACACTTTACAATCAGCCCCAGCATTTT,-,TRBJ1-5,TRBV19,-